The 28 T cell receptor beta chains below come from one sample, sequenced in a study of blood T cell repertoires in COVID-19. Sequenced by immunoSEQ multiplex PCR; TCRdb stores in-frame clones only, minus some. The sample includes roughly 230,000 clones, approximately 89% seen only once; the top ten take 3.5% to 4.5%. The sample was PBMCs or T cells enriched from blood (not recorded which). All receptors derive from a woman aged 25-40 years with acute COVID-19.

The chain is built from TRBV29-1 and TRBJ1-1; D uncertain. Trimming took 7 bases from V and 4 from J, leaving 13 bases between them. This CDR3 contains 12 residues. Germline V lookup: CDR1 SQVTM, CDR2 ANQGSEA. The CDR3 region is CSAGREFTEAFF. DNA of the CDR3: TGCAGCGCCGGGCGGGAGTTCACTGAAGCTTTCTTT.

This clone was recorded once. This chain uses TRBV9 with TRBJ2-1; 8 nucleotides agree with TRBD2. V lost 1 base, J lost 4 bases, and 7 bases stayed unmatched. This CDR3 is 16 amino acids long. The germline V gene has CDR1 SGDLS and CDR2 YYNGEE. The CDR3 loop is CASSVYGTSIYNEQFF. The CDR3 DNA is TGTGCCAGCAGCGTATACGGGACTAGTATTTACAATGAGCAGTTCTTC. The whole variable domain, remainder taken from reference TRBV9 and TRBJ2-1, is DSGVTQTPKHLITATGQRVTLRCSPRSGDLSVYWYQQSLDQGLQFLIQYYNGEERAKGNILERFSAQQFPDLHSELNLSSLELGDSALYFCASSVYGTSIYNEQFFGPGTRLTVL.

The V call is TRBV9, the J call TRBJ2-3; 8 nucleotides match TRBD2. Germline V lookup: CDR1 SGDLS, CDR2 YYNGEE. With V trimmed by 2 bases and J by 1 base, 3 bases remained unmatched. There are 15 residues in the CDR3. The CDR3: CASSVGLGGTDTQYF. The CDR3 nucleotides read TGTGCCAGCAGCGTGGGACTAGGAGGCACAGATACGCAGTATTTT.

This chain joins TRBV6-5 and TRBJ2-3; no reliable D call. Germline V gene lookup returns CDR1 MNHEY and CDR2 SVGAGI. With 2 bases removed from V and 8 bases from J, the gap between germline ends came to 11 bases. The length of the CDR3 is 13 residues. DNA for the CDR3: TGTGCCAGCAGTTACCCAGCCTCGGGTACGCAGTATTTT. Translating it yields CASSYPASGTQYF.

This chain uses TRBV30 with TRBJ1-6, with unresolved D. CDR3 size: 15 residues. V lost 2 bases to trimming and J lost 0 bases, with 8 bases between them. Germline CDR1 and CDR2: GTSNPN and SVGIG (reference sequence). This CDR3 is CAWSSGSSYNSPLHF. The CDR3 DNA sequence: TGTGCCTGGAGTTCCGGGAGCTCCTATAATTCACCCCTCCACTTT. The full variable domain, with the rest looked up from reference TRBV30 and TRBJ1-6, is SQTIHQWPATLVQPVGSPLSLECTVEGTSNPNLYWYRQAAGRGLQLLFYSVGIGQISSEVPQNLSASRPQDRQFILSSKKLLLSDSGFYLCAWSSGSSYNSPLHFGNGTRLTVT.

The chain combines TRBV7-9 with TRBJ2-3; TRBD1 is a possible D gene (8 bases). This CDR3 has 16 amino acids. Germline V gene sequence: CDR1 SEHNR, CDR2 FQNEAQ (reference sequence). Deletions cut 5 bases from V and 7 bases from J, with 22 bases between. The CDR3 sequence is CASSPAEDREGNTQYF. DNA for the CDR3: TGTGCCAGCAGCCCGGCCGAGGACAGGGAGGGGAATACGCAGTATTTT.

Written as DNA, the CDR3 is TGTGCTGCACGGGGGAACACTGAAGCTTTCTTT. Translating it yields CAARGNTEAFF. V usage is TRBV7-9 and J usage is TRBJ1-1; D call uncertain. Germline V gives CDR1 SEHNR, CDR2 FQNEAQ (reference sequence). CDR3 length equals 11 residues.

The CDR3 here is CASSPLARETQYF. CDR3 bases: TGTGCCAGCAGCCCACTAGCTCGGGAGACCCAGTACTTC. The V call is TRBV7-9, the J call TRBJ2-5, with TRBD2 as a possible D gene (6 bases). This CDR3 contains 13 residues. Germline-derived CDR1 and CDR2 are SEHNR and FQNEAQ (reference sequence). Trimming removed 5 bases at V and 5 bases at J, with 12 bases between.

The chain combines TRBV6-5 with TRBJ1-4; TRBD1 matches at 8 bases. Losses at the gene ends were 6 bases for V and 8 bases for J; bases not matched to a gene: 8. This CDR3 is 14 amino acids long. Germline V gene data show CDR1 as MNHEY and CDR2 as SVGAGI. The CDR3 reads CASRSTGVEEKLFF. CDR3 in DNA: TGTGCCAGCAGGTCGACAGGGGTGGAAGAAAAACTGTTTTTT.

This rearrangement joins TRBV5-4 to TRBJ2-7, with TRBD2 identical over 8 bases. The V gene's germline CDR1 is SGHNT and CDR2 YYREEE (reference sequence). The V and J ends lost 4 bases and 3 bases, in that order; junction bases with no gene match: 6. This CDR3 region has 14 residues. This CDR3 is CASSPTGRGYEQYF. CDR3 DNA sequence: TGTGCCAGCAGCCCGACCGGGAGGGGCTACGAGCAGTACTTC.

The chain recombines TRBV24-1 with TRBJ2-2; D not certain. Looked up from germline, CDR1 is KGHDR and CDR2 is SFDVKD. The ends were cut back, 4 bases at V and 0 bases at J, with 2 bases in the middle. The CDR3 has 13 amino acids. CDR3 nucleotides: TGTGCCACCAGTGACACGAACACCGGGGAGCTGTTTTTT. Its translation is CATSDTNTGELFF.

This rearrangement joins TRBV5-1 to TRBJ2-1; tentative D call: TRBD2 (5 bases). The V gene lost 7 bases and the J gene lost 0 bases, with 14 bases spanning the gap. Per germline, CDR1 SGHRS and CDR2 YFSETQ. The CDR3 is 15 residues long. CDR3 DNA sequence: TGCGCCAGCGGCACCACGGGGAGCTCCTACAATGAGCAGTTCTTC. It specifies CASGTTGSSYNEQFF.

This clone was recorded only once. V usage is TRBV18 and J usage is TRBJ1-1; D uncertain. Between the trimmed V and J ends, which lost 10 bases and 2 bases, there was a span of 17 bases. The germline CDR1 and CDR2 sequences are KGHSH and LQKENI. This CDR3 region has 14 residues. Here the CDR3 DNA reads TGTGCCACCACCCAGACGACGGGAAACACTGAAGCTTTCTTT. Protein: CATTQTTGNTEAFF.

The chain couples TRBV10-2 to TRBJ2-3; TRBD2 matches 12 bases. The germline gives CDR1 WSHSY, CDR2 SAAADI. There are 15 residues in the CDR3. V was clipped by 8 bases and J by 6 bases; unmatched bases: 9. CDR3 sequence: CASGSSTSGGDTQYF. In DNA, the CDR3 is TGCGCCAGCGGCTCCTCGACTAGCGGGGGCGATACGCAGTATTTT.

The chain recombines TRBV6-5 with TRBJ2-1, with D unclear. In germline, CDR1 is MNHEY, CDR2 SVGAGI. The CDR3 has 15 amino acids. Trimming removed 6 bases at V and 3 bases at J, with 15 bases between. CDR3 nucleotides: TGTGCCAGCAGAGCCGTTCGAAGTCTCTACAATGAGCAGTTCTTC. Its protein product is CASRAVRSLYNEQFF.

The J gene is TRBJ1-6, the V gene TRBV10-3, with D possibly TRBD1 on 5 matching bases. Germline values: CDR1 ENHRY, CDR2 SYGVKD. Between the trimmed V and J ends, which lost 2 bases and 7 bases, there was a span of 12 bases. The CDR3 covers 15 residues. This CDR3 is CAISERQGTNSPLHF. The CDR3 DNA reads TGTGCCATCAGTGAGCGGCAGGGAACAAATTCACCCCTCCACTTT.

The CDR3 spells CASSPAPGEQYF. CDR3 in DNA: TGCGCCAGCAGCCCTGCCCCGGGCGAGCAGTACTTC. The chain joins TRBV5-1 to TRBJ2-7, with D hard to call. Germline values: CDR1 SGHRS, CDR2 YFSETQ. This CDR3 is 12 amino acids long. With 4 bases removed from V and 6 bases from J, the gap between germline ends came to 11 bases. Looking up the rest from reference TRBV5-1 and TRBJ2-7 gives the full variable domain: KAGVTQTPRYLIKTRGQQVTLSCSPISGHRSVSWYQQTPGQGLQFLFEYFSETQRNKGNFPGRFSGRQFSNSRSEMNVSTLELGDSALYLCASSPAPGEQYFGPGTRLTVT.

The chain carries TRBV6-5 and TRBJ1-2; 8 bases line up with TRBD1. The CDR3 runs to 15 residues. CDR1 MNHEY and CDR2 SVGAGI come from the germline V gene. Unmatched junction bases numbered 10, after V lost 6 bases and J lost 4 bases. CDR3: CASRARSGQVYGYTF. The CDR3 coding sequence is TGTGCCAGCAGGGCTAGATCGGGACAGGTCTATGGCTACACCTTC.

The V call is TRBV7-2, the J call TRBJ1-2, with a tentative D call TRBD1 (6 bases). This CDR3 contains 13 residues. Trimming left V 4 bases short and J 4 bases short, with 10 bases between. Germline loops: CDR1 SGHTA, CDR2 FQGNSA. The CDR3 nucleotides read TGTGCCAGCAGCTCGGACAGTTTCTATGGCTACACCTTC. Translation gives CASSSDSFYGYTF. The entire variable domain, with the rest obtained from reference TRBV7-2 and TRBJ1-2, is as follows: GAGVSQSPSNKVTEKGKDVELRCDPISGHTALYWYRQSLGQGLEFLIYFQGNSAPDKSGLPSDRFSAERTGGSVSTLTIQRTQQEDSAVYLCASSSDSFYGYTFGSGTRLTVV.

V and J are TRBV6-5 and TRBJ2-5; tentatively, D is TRBD2 (6 bases). With 6 bases removed from V and 3 bases from J, the gap between germline ends came to 14 bases. This CDR3 has 14 amino acids. Germline V lookup: CDR1 MNHEY, CDR2 SVGAGI. The CDR3 reads CASRRRTTEETQYF. The CDR3 coding sequence is TGTGCCAGCAGACGTAGGACTACCGAAGAGACCCAGTACTTC.

Only one count was recorded for this clone. The chain has TRBV2 and TRBJ1-6, with 9 nucleotides matching TRBD1. Germline V CDR1 and CDR2: SNHLY, FYNNEI. The CDR3 extends over 15 amino acids. After removal of 9 bases from V and 2 bases from J, the junction contained 5 bases not matched to a gene. The CDR3 coding sequence is TGTGCCAGTCGAGGGGACAGGGCCTATAATTCACCCCTCCACTTT. Translation gives CASRGDRAYNSPLHF.

The chain carries TRBV14 and TRBJ1-6; D gene ambiguous. Germline CDR1 SGHDN, CDR2 FVKESK. Trimming left V 0 bases short and J 0 bases short, with 9 bases between. This CDR3 region has 17 residues. The CDR3 bases are TGTGCCAGCAGCCAAGAGCGTGGGCGCTCCTATAATTCACCCCTCCACTTT. Its translation: CASSQERGRSYNSPLHF.

This chain connects TRBV7-6 to TRBJ1-6; D is perhaps TRBD1 (5 bases). V shed 8 bases and J shed 2 bases, with 7 bases lying between them. This CDR3 region has 13 residues. Germline CDR1 SGHVS, CDR2 FNYEAQ. The CDR3, as DNA: TGTGCCAGCCGGGGGACCTATAATTCACCCCTCCACTTT. Residues: CASRGTYNSPLHF.

This chain joins TRBV2 and TRBJ2-5, with 15 bases aligning to TRBD2. Trimming removed 3 bases from V and 5 bases from J; junction bases left unmatched: 1. The germline V gene encodes CDR1 SNHLY and CDR2 FYNNEI. CDR3 length equals 15 residues. The CDR3 is CASSDGLAGGETQYF. The CDR3 nucleotides read TGTGCCAGCAGTGACGGACTAGCGGGGGGGGAGACCCAGTACTTC.

The chain recombines TRBV5-5 with TRBJ1-1; TRBD1 matches 9 bases. The V and J ends lost 3 bases and 3 bases, in that order; junction bases with no gene match: 0. The CDR3 has 13 residues. Germline loops: CDR1 SGHKS, CDR2 YYEKEE (reference sequence). The CDR3 spells CASSWDRDTEAFF. For the CDR3, the DNA is TGTGCCAGCAGCTGGGACAGGGACACTGAAGCTTTCTTT.

The chain has TRBV21-1 and TRBJ1-5; the D segment call TRBD1 is taken from the table without a DNA check. TRBV21-1 is classified as a pseudogene. The CDR3 length is 17 residues. The CDR3 bases are TGTGCCAGCTGCCGGGACAGGGGGAATGATAGCAATCAGCCCCAGCATTTT. The encoded protein is CASCRDRGNDSNQPQHF.

This clone has just a few counts. V is TRBV24-1 and J is TRBJ2-3; TRBD2 matches at 12 bases. The ends lost 3 bases at V and 0 bases at J; junction bases unmatched: 6. The V gene's germline CDR1 is KGHDR and CDR2 SFDVKD. The CDR3 runs to 18 residues. The DNA of the CDR3 is TGTGCCACCAGTGATCCGCGTGGACTAGCGGGAAGCACAGATACGCAGTATTTT. This codes for CATSDPRGLAGSTDTQYF.

The chain is built from TRBV5-4 and TRBJ1-2, with a tentative D call TRBD1 (6 bases). The germline gives CDR1 SGHNT, CDR2 YYREEE (reference sequence). The ends were cut back, 3 bases at V and 8 bases at J, with 14 bases in the middle. This CDR3 spans 13 amino acids. Written as DNA, the CDR3 is TGTGCCAGCAGCTCCCACAGGGCCCCGGGCTACACCTTC. Translating it yields CASSSHRAPGYTF.